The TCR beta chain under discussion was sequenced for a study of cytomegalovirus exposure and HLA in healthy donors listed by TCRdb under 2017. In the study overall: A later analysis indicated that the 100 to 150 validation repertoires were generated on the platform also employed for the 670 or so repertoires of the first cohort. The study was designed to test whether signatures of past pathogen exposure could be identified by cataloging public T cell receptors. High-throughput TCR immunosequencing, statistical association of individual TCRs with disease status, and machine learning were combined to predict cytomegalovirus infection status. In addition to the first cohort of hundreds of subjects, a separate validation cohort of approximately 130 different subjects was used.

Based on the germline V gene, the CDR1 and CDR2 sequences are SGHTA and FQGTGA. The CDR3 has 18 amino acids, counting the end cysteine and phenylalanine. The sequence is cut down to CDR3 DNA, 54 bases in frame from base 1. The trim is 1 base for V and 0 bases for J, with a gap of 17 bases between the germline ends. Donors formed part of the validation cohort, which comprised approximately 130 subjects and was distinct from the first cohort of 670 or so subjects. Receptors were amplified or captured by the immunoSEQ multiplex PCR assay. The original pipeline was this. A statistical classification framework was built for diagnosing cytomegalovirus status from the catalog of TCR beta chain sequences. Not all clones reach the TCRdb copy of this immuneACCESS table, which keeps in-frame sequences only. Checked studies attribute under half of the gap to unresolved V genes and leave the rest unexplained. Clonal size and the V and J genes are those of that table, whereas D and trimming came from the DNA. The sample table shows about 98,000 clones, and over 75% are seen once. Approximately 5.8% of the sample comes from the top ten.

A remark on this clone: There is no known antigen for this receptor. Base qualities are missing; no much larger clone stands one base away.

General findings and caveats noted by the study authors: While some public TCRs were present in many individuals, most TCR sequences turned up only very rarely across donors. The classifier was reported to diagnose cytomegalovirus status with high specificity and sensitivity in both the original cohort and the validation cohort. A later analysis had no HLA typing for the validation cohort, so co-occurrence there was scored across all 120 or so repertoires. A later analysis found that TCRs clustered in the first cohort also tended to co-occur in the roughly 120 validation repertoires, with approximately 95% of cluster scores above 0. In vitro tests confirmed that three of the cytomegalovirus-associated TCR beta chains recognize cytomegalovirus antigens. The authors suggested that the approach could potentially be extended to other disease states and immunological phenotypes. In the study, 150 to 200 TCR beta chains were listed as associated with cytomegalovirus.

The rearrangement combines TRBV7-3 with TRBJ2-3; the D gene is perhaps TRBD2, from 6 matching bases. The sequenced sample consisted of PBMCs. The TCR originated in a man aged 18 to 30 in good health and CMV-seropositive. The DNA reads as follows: TGTGCCAGCAGCTTAAGAGGTAGCGGCGATACTAGCACAGATACGCAGTATTTT. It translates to CASSLRGSGDTSTDTQYF.